These T cell receptor beta chains were read from a single sample in a study of CD8 T cells in ankylosing spondylitis. TCRdb reanalysed the 5' RACE reads using MiXCR and keeps one entry per CDR3 protein. The table lists 400,000 or so distinct CDR3 sequences, 25% to 30% of them singletons. The sample consisted of blood, either unsorted or a sorted T cell fraction (not recorded which). All receptors derive from a male donor with ankylosing spondylitis. The CDR3 runs from the conserved cysteine through the conserved F or W. A D gene is named only where the DNA matches it firmly. Size values are once, few and many counts, or a class for expanded clones, and some rows have none.

v_gene	j_gene	d_gene	abundance	CDR3aa	CDR3nt
TRBV7-8	TRBJ1-5	.	few	CASSLTFGQPQHF	TGTGCCAGCAGCTTAACCTTCGGTCAGCCCCAGCATTTT
TRBV9	TRBJ2-1	.	few	CASSAHLINEQFF	TGTGCCAGCAGCGCGCATCTCATAAATGAGCAGTTCTTC
TRBV2	TRBJ2-5	.	.	CASSEVDGETQYF	TGTGCCAGCAGTGAAGTGGATGGGGAGACCCAGTACTTC
TRBV7-9	TRBJ1-4	.	few	CASSATWTTQEEKLFF	TGTGCCAGCAGCGCAACCTGGACCACTCAAGAGGAAAAACTGTTTTTT
TRBV18	TRBJ2-6	.	many	CASSPPTSSGANVLTF	TGTGCCAGCTCACCACCCACGAGCTCTGGGGCCAACGTCCTGACTTTC
TRBV12-3/TRBV12-4	TRBJ2-1	.	few	CASNPLLGGYNEQFF	TGTGCCAGCAATCCACTCTTGGGCGGGTACAATGAGCAGTTCTTC
TRBV7-2	TRBJ2-3	TRBD1	few	CASSSQGGGTDTQYF	TGTGCCAGCAGCTCACAGGGGGGAGGCACAGATACGCAGTATTTT
TRBV20-1	TRBJ2-3	TRBD2	.	CSARDPGTSGTDTQYF	TGCAGTGCTAGAGATCCCGGGACTAGCGGGACGGATACGCAGTATTTT
TRBV7-2	TRBJ2-3	TRBD2	few	CASSPGTSGGADTQYF	TGTGCCAGCAGCCCAGGGACTAGCGGGGGGGCAGATACGCAGTATTTT
TRBV7-9	TRBJ2-1	TRBD2	few	CASSLDLAVHEQFF	TGTGCCAGCAGCTTGGACCTAGCGGTCCATGAGCAGTTCTTC
TRBV7-9	TRBJ2-1	TRBD1	few	CASSFTGTGGEQFF	TGTGCCAGCAGCTTCACCGGGACAGGAGGTGAGCAGTTCTTC
TRBV27	TRBJ2-5	.	.	CASSLAGVRKETQYF	TGTGCCAGCAGTTTAGCAGGCGTCAGAAAAGAGACCCAGTACTTC
TRBV7-9	TRBJ1-4	.	few	CASSLGVANEKLFF	TGTGCCAGCAGCTTAGGGGTGGCTAATGAAAAACTGTTTTTT